The entry below describes one T cell receptor (beta chain). This record comes from a study of cytomegalovirus exposure and HLA in healthy donors. The PCR made use of 60 Vbeta and 13 Jbeta primers. Some clones are missing from TCRdb's copy, which holds only in-frame ones; the method was immunoSEQ multiplex PCR. The table includes about 220,000 clones, approximately 83% detected once. Trimming took 1 base from V and 2 from J, leaving 9 bases between them. The CDR3 has 15 amino acids. CDR1 and CDR2 (germline): MGHRA, YSYEKL. Material for sequencing was PBMCs. This chain connects TRBV4-1 to TRBJ2-1; D is undetermined. The sequence came from a boy under 10 years old in good health and CMV-seronegative. CDR3 DNA sequence: TGCGCCAGCAGCCAAGTTGAGGTGCCCTACAATGAGCAGTTCTTC. As protein: CASSQVEVPYNEQFF.